This TCR beta chain was identified during a study of cytomegalovirus exposure and HLA in healthy donors. Study-level results: Analysis was performed later, and it showed HLA-associated TCR beta chains to be more clonally expanded than equally common others. When presence/absence was analysed, sequencing depth was taken to be roughly uniform across donors. The productive fraction for most TCR beta V segments was about 87% or about 30% in an earlier analysis.

It was healthy bone marrow donors who served as donors. Deletions cut 6 bases from V and 7 bases from J, with 15 bases between. The germline V gene has CDR1 MNHNS and CDR2 SASEGT. The CDR3 sequence is 14 residues long. Both 60 Vbeta primers and 13 Jbeta primers went into the PCR. Here immunoSEQ multiplex PCR was the method, and the copy in TCRdb shows in-frame clones only, minus some. This sample has fewer than 250,000 clones, with around 80% found just once. This clone was seen a handful of times. Antigen: not known. The receptor was isolated from a man aged 30-40 years in good health and CMV-seronegative. Sequenced: PBMCs. The chain recombines TRBV6-1 with TRBJ2-2, with D possibly being TRBD2 (7 bases). The CDR3 region is CASRRGPELGELFF. The CDR3 DNA reads as TGTGCCAGCAGGCGGGGGCCTGAGCTCGGGGAGCTGTTTTTT.